The clone carrying this TCR beta chain was picked up a small number of times. This sample holds PBMCs from about 10 ml fresh peripheral blood. Amplification of TCR beta CDR3 regions was performed using RNA transcripts as template. In the first-round RT-PCR of the TCR CDR3, the HTBI primer set was used. TCRdb redid the calling of the multiplex PCR reads with MiXCR, one entry per CDR3 protein. The top ten hold around 3.4% of the sample, which has a few hundred thousand distinct CDR3 sequences, 19% seen once. This entry is derived from a study of T cells in Graves' hyperthyroidism and ophthalmopathy. The material sequenced was blood. The sequence was obtained from a woman aged 18-29 years with Graves' hyperthyroidism.

The chain's CDR3 is CASSQGFLRNTEAFF. In DNA form, the CDR3 reads TGTGCCAGCAGCCAAGGGTTCCTAAGGAACACTGAAGCTTTCTTT. The chain has TRBV16 and TRBJ1-1; D is unresolved. The CDR3 is 15 amino acids. Per the germline V gene, CDR1 is KGHSY and CDR2 is FQNENV. Trimming removed 2 bases at V and 1 base at J, with 11 bases between.